This T cell receptor (beta chain) was sequenced in a study of blood T cell repertoires in COVID-19. Study context: Sites in the United States, Italy and Spain provided acute and convalescent COVID-19 samples. PBMCs, B-cell-depleted T cells, or T cells provided the cDNA or gDNA that made up the material.

This CDR3 region has 19 residues. Germline V gene lookup returns CDR1 LGHDT and CDR2 YNNKEL (reference sequence). Remarks on this clone: Sequence at one end of the junction differs from germline and may be a read error. Other DNA sequences of this sample code for an identical CDR3.

In the authors' methods: Quantification of nucleated cells was approximated via reference gene primer amplification. The table came from immunoSEQ multiplex PCR; TCRdb's copy has only in-frame clones and leaves some out. V and J calls and clone size come straight from that table; D and trimming were deduced from the DNA. The profile shows 50,000 or so clones, 85% to 90% of them singletons. The specimen was peripheral blood. This TCR was recovered from a man aged 40-55 years with active COVID-19. This chain links TRBV3-1 (or the pseudogene TRBV3-2) with TRBJ2-7; D perhaps matches TRBD2 (6 bases). CDR3 bases: TGTGCTAGCAGCCAAGATGGGCCTAGCGTGGGATTACCTGATTACGAGCAGTACTTC. It codes for CASSQDGPSVGLPDYEQYF.